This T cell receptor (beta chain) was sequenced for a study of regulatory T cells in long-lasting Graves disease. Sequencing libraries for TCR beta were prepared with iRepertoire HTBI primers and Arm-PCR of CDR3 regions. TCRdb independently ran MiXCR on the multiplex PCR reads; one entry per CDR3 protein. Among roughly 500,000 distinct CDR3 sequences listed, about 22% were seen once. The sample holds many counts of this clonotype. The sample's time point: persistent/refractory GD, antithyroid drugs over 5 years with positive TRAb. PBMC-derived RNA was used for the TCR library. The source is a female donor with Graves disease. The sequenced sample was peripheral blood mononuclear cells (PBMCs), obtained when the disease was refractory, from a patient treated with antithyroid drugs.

CDR3 bases: TGTGCCAGCAGCCCCAGGGCGAGCCACACTGAAGCTTTCTTT. Translating it yields CASSPRASHTEAFF. This chain uses TRBV11-3 with TRBJ1-1, with D perhaps TRBD1 (5 bases). Germline lookup yields CDR1 SGHNT and CDR2 YENEEA. The CDR3 length is 14 residues. With 5 bases removed from V and 3 bases from J, the gap between germline ends came to 13 bases.